This TCR beta chain is drawn from a study of T cells in Graves' hyperthyroidism and ophthalmopathy. Study-wide points: The model anticipated ophthalmopathy a median about 7 months pre-onset. Within blood appeared most thyroid clonotypes that had expanded above 0.001.

Orbital computed tomography, thyroid ultrasound, serum thyroxine and TRAb, and clinical symptoms together informed the diagnoses. RNA transcripts yielded amplified TCR beta CDR3 regions. With the HTBI primer set, the TCR CDR3 went through a first round of RT-PCR. TCRdb processed the multiplex PCR reads anew with MiXCR; each CDR3 protein has one entry. This sample carries hundreds of thousands of distinct CDR3 sequences, about 15% of them seen once, and the ten largest clones take roughly 14%. Comment on this clonotype: The target antigen is unknown.

From germline, CDR1 is MGHDK and CDR2 SYGVNS. CDR3 length: 15 residues. Germline trimming cut 2 bases from V and 1 base from J; bases unmatched to any gene: 3. Sequenced material: blood. This receptor was obtained from a woman under 30 with Graves' hyperthyroidism. The chain has TRBV25-1 and TRBJ2-7; 9 bases line up with TRBD1. As DNA, the CDR3 is TGTGCCAGCAGTGAACCCGGGACAGGGTCCTACGAGCAGTACTTC. It specifies CASSEPGTGSYEQYF.